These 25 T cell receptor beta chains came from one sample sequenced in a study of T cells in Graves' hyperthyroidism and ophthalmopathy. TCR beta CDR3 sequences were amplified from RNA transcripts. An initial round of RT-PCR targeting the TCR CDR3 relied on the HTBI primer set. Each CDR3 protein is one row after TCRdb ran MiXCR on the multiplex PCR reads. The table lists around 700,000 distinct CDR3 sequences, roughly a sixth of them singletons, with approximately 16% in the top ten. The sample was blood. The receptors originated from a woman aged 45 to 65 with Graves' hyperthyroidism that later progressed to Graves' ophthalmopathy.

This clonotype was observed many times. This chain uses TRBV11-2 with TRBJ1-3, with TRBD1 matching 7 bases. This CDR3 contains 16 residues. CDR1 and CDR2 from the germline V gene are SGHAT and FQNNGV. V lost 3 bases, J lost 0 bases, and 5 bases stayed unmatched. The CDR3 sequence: CASSLTTGHSGNTIYF. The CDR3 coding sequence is TGTGCCAGCAGCTTGACGACAGGGCACTCTGGAAACACCATATATTTT.

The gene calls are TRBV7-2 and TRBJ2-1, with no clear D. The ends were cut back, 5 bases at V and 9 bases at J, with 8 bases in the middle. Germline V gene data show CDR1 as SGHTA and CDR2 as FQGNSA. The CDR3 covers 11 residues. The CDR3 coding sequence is TGTGCCAGCAGCAATTTGCGTGAGCAGTTCTTC. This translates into CASSNLREQFF. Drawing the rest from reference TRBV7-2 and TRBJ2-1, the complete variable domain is GAGVSQSPSNKVTEKGKDVELRCDPISGHTALYWYRQSLGQGLEFLIYFQGNSAPDKSGLPSDRFSAERTGGSVSTLTIQRTQQEDSAVYLCASSNLREQFFGPGTRLTVL.

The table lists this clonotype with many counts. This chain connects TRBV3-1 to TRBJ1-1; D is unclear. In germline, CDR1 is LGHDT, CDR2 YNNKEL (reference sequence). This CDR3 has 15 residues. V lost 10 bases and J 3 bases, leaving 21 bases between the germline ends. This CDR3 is CATSQDFIMDTEAFF. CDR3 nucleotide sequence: TGTGCCACCTCGCAGGACTTTATAATGGACACTGAAGCTTTCTTT.

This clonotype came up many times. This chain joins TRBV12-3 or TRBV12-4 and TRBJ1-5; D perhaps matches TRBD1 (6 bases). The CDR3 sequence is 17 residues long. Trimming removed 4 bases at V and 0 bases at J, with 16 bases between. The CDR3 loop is CASSSLGQTYSNQPQHF. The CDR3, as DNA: TGTGCCAGCAGTTCTCTTGGACAGACATATAGCAATCAGCCCCAGCATTTT.

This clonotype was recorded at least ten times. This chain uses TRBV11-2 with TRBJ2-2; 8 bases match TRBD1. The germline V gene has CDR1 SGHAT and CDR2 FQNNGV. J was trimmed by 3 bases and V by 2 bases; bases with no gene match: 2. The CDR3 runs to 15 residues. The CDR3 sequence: CASSLKDRDTGELFF. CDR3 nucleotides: TGTGCCAGCAGCTTAAAGGACAGGGACACCGGGGAGCTGTTTTTT.

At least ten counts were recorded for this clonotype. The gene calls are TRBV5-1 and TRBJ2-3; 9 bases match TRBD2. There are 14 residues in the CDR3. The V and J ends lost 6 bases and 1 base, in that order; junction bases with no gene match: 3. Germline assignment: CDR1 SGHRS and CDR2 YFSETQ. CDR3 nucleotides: TGCGCCAGCACCATAGCGGGGGGCACAGATACGCAGTATTTT. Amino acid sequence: CASTIAGGTDTQYF. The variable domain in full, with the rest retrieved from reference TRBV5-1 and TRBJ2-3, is KAGVTQTPRYLIKTRGQQVTLSCSPISGHRSVSWYQQTPGQGLQFLFEYFSETQRNKGNFPGRFSGRQFSNSRSEMNVSTLELGDSALYLCASTIAGGTDTQYFGPGTRLTVL.

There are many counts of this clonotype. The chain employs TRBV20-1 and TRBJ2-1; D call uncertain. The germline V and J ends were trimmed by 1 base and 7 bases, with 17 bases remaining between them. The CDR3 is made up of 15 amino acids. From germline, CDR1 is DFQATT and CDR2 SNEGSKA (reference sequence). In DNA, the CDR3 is TGCAGTGCTAGAGGTGACCCCAACACGTGGAATGAGCAGTTCTTC. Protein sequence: CSARGDPNTWNEQFF.

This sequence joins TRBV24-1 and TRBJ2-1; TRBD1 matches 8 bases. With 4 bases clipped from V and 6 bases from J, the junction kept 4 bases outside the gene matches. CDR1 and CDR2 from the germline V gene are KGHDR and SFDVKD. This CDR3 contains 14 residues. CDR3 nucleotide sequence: TGTGCCACCAGTGAACCAACAGGGGGCAATGAGCAGTTCTTC. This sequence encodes CATSEPTGGNEQFF.

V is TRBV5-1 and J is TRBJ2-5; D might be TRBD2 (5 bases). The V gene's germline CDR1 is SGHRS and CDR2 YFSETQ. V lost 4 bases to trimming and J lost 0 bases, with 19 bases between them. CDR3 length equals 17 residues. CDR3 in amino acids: CASSPGLFQMDQETQYF. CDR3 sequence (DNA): TGCGCCAGCAGCCCGGGATTGTTCCAGATGGACCAAGAGACCCAGTACTTC.

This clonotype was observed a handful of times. The CDR3 DNA is TGCAGTGCTAGAGATCCTTTCAGCGGGGAGACCCAGTACTTC. It is translated as CSARDPFSGETQYF. The genes are TRBV20-1 and TRBJ2-5, with a weak D call TRBD2 (6 bases). The germline V gene has CDR1 DFQATT and CDR2 SNEGSKA (reference sequence). This CDR3 is 14 amino acids long. The V and J ends lost 0 bases and 5 bases respectively, with 13 bases between them.

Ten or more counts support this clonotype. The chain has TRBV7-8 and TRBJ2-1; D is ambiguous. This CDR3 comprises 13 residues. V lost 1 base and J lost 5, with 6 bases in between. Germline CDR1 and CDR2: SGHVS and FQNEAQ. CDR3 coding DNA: TGTGCCAGCAGCTTAGAACCCGACAATGAGCAGTTCTTC. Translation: CASSLEPDNEQFF.

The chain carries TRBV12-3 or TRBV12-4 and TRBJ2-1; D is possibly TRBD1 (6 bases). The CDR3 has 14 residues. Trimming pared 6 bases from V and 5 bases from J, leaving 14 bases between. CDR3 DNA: TGTGCCAGCAGAAAGGTGGGGGCCCACAATGAGCAGTTCTTC. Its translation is CASRKVGAHNEQFF.

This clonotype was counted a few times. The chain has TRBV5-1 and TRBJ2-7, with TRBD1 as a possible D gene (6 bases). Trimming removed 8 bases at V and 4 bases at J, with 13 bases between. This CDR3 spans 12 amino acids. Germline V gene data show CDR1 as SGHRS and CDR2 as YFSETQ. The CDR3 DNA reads TGCGCCAGTTCGGGACAAACTTACGAGCAGTACTTC. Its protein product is CASSGQTYEQYF.

The CDR3 nucleotides are TGCGCCAGCAAAGAGGAAAGCTCCTATAATTCACCCCTCCACTTT. Its protein is CASKEESSYNSPLHF. This chain connects TRBV10-2 to TRBJ1-6; D is unclear. In germline, CDR1 is WSHSY, CDR2 SAAADI. The CDR3 has 15 residues. Trimming shortened V by 7 bases and J by 0 bases, and 10 bases separated the two germline ends.

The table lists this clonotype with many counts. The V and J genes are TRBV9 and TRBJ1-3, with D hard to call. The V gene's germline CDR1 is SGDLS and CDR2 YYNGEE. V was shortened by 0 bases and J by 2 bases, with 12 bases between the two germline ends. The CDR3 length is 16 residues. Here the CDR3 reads CASSVGPPTAGNTIYF. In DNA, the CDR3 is TGTGCCAGCAGCGTAGGGCCTCCTACCGCTGGAAACACCATATATTTT.

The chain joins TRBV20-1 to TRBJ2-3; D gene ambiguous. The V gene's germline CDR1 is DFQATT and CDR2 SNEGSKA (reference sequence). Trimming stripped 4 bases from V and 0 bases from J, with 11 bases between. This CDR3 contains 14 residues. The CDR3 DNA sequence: TGCAGTGCTATTATACGCGGAAGCACAGATACGCAGTATTTT. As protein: CSAIIRGSTDTQYF.

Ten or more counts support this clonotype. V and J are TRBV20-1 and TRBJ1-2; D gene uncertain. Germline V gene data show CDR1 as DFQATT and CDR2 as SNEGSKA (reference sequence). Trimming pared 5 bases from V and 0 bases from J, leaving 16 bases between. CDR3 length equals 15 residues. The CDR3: CSAPEWAGSNYGYTF. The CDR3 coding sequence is TGCAGTGCTCCCGAGTGGGCAGGCTCTAACTATGGCTACACCTTC.

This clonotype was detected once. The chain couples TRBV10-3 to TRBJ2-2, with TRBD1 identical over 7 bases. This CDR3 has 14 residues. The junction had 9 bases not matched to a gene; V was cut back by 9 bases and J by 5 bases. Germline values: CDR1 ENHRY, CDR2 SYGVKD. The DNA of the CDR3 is TGTGCCATTCTGGACAGGCAAACTACCGGGGAGCTGTTTTTT. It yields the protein CAILDRQTTGELFF.

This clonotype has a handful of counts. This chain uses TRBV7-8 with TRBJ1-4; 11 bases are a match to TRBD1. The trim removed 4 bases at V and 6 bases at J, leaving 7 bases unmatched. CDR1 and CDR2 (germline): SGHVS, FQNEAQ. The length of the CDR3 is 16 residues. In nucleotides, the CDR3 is TGTGCCAGCAGCTACTATAGGACAGGGGGCTATGAAAAACTGTTTTTT. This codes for CASSYYRTGGYEKLFF.

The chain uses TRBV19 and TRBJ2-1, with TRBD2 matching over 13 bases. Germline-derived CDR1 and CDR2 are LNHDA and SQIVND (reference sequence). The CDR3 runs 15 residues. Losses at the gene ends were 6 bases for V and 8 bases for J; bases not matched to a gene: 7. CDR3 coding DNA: TGTGCCAGTAGAAGACTAGCGGGGGGATTGGATGAGCAGTTCTTC. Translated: CASRRLAGGLDEQFF.

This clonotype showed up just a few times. CDR3 loop: CASARGGGGNQPQHF. The CDR3 nucleotides read TGTGCCAGCGCTAGAGGCGGGGGGGGCAATCAGCCCCAGCATTTT. V is TRBV19 and J is TRBJ1-5; weak D call: TRBD1 (5 bases). V lost 9 bases and J lost 2, with 17 bases in between. Germline V gives CDR1 LNHDA, CDR2 SQIVND (reference sequence). This CDR3 has 15 amino acids.

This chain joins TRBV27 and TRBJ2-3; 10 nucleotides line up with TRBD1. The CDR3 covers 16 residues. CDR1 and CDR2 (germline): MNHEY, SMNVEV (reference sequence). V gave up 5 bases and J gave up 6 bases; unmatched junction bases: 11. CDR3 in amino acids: CASSRVRDRGADTQYF. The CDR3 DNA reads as TGTGCCAGCAGTCGCGTCCGGGACAGGGGCGCGGATACGCAGTATTTT.

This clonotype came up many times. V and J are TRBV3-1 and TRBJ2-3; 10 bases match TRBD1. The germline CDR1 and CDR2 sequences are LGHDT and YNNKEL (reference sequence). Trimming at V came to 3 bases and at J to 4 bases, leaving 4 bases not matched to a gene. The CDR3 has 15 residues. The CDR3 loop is CASSQRQGASDTQYF. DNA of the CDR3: TGTGCCAGCAGCCAGCGACAGGGGGCTTCAGATACGCAGTATTTT.

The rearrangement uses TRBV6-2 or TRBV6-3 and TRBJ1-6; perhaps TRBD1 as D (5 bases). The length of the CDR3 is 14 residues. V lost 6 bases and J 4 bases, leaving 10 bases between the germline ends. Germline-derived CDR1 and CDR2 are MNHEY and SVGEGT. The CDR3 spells CASSQGAYNSPLHF. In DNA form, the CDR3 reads TGTGCCAGCAGCCAAGGGGCGTATAATTCACCCCTCCACTTT.

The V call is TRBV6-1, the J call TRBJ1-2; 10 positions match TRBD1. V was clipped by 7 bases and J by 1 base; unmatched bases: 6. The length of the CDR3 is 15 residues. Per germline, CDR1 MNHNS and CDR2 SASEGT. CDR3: CASTYGQGVNYGYTF. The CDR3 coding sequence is TGTGCCAGCACCTACGGACAGGGGGTTAACTATGGCTACACCTTC.